This TCR beta chain comes out of a study of CD8 T cells in Susac syndrome. The trim removed 4 bases at V and 3 bases at J, leaving 13 bases unmatched. Looked up from germline, CDR1 is SGDLS and CDR2 is YYNGEE. The CDR3 is made up of 16 amino acids. An amount of RNA that ranged from roughly 0.5 to 1 ug was reverse transcribed with random hexamers. TCRdb re-derived calls from the immunoSEQ multiplex PCR reads in MiXCR, one entry per CDR3 protein. The sample holds around 130,000 distinct CDR3 sequences; 96% are singletons and the top ten take 0.12% to 0.15%. This receptor was identified in a human donor with Susac syndrome. The material sequenced was CD4+ T cells from PBMCs. J is TRBJ2-7 and V is TRBV9, with 7 bases that match TRBD2. The CDR3 spells CASSSRAGEPNYEQYF. DNA for the CDR3: TGTGCCAGCAGCTCGAGGGCGGGAGAACCCAACTACGAGCAGTACTTC.